The sequence of this T cell receptor (beta chain) was determined in a study of early T cells in non-severe SARS-CoV-2 infection. Study in general: Sequencing of bulk RNA from unsorted whole blood was done, without chain pairing. Regarding the study as a whole: Matches to VDJdb favored anti-spike CD8 responses and missed private and CD4 specificities.

This clonotype was recorded a few times. Its antigen is currently unknown. V shed 1 base and J 6 bases; nucleotides not matched to a gene: 12. CDR1 is MNHNS and CDR2 is SASEGT in the germline V gene. The CDR3 spans 17 residues. As part of library construction, unique molecular identifiers were attached to individual cDNA molecules. One entry per CDR3 protein, called by TCRdb with MiXCR from the 5' RACE reads. The sample lists around 81,000 distinct CDR3 sequences, around 15% seen once, with 11% in the top ten. The sample was whole blood. The V and J genes are TRBV6-1 and TRBJ2-7, with 10 bases that match TRBD2. This TCR was sampled from an adult who was a healthcare worker with PCR-confirmed SARS-CoV-2 infection or an uninfected control (not recorded which). CDR3: CASSEDLAGDRWVEQYF. The CDR3 DNA is TGTGCCAGCAGTGAAGATCTAGCGGGGGACCGTTGGGTCGAGCAGTACTTC.